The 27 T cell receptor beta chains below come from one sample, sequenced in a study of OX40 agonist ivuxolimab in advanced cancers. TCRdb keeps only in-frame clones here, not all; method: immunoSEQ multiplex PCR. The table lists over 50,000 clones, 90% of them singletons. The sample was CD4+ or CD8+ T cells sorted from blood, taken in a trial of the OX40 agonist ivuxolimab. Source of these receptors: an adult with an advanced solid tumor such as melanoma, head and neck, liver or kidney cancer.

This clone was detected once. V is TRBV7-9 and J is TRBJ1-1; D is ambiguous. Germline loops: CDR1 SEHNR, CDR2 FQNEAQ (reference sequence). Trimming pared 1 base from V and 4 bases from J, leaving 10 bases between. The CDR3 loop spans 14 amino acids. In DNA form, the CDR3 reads TGTGCCAGCAGCTTAGGTGGTGGGGTCACTGAAGCTTTCTTT. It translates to CASSLGGGVTEAFF. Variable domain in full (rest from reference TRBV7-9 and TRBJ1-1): DTGVSQNPRHKITKRGQNVTFRCDPISEHNRLYWYRQTLGQGPEFLTYFQNEAQLEKSRLLSDRFSAERPKGSFSTLEIQRTEQGDSAMYLCASSLGGGVTEAFFGQGTRLTVV.

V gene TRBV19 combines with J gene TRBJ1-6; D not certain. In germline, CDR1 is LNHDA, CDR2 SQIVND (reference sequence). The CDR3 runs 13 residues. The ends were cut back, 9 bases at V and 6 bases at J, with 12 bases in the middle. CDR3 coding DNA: TGTGCCAGCAACCGGGCTTTTAATTCACCCCTCCACTTT. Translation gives CASNRAFNSPLHF. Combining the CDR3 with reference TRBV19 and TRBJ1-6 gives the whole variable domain DGGITQSPKYLFRKEGQNVTLSCEQNLNHDAMYWYRQDPGQGLRLIYYSQIVNDFQKGDIAEGYSVSREKKESFPLTVTSAQKNPTAFYLCASNRAFNSPLHFGNGTRLTVT.

The CDR3 nucleotides are TGTGCCAGCTCACCACCCAACAGGGGGCGGCCCACCGGGGAGCTGTTTTTT. As protein: CASSPPNRGRPTGELFF. The chain uses TRBV18 and TRBJ2-2, with 9 bases lining up with TRBD1. The V and J ends lost 0 bases and 4 bases, in that order; junction bases with no gene match: 6. Germline V gene lookup returns CDR1 KGHSH and CDR2 LQKENI. The CDR3 spans 17 residues.

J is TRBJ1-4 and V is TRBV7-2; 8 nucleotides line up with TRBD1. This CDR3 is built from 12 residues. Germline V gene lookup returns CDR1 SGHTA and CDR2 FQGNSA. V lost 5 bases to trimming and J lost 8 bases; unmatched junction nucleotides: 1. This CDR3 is CASSGDREKLFF. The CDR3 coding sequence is TGTGCCAGCAGCGGGGACAGGGAAAAACTGTTTTTT.

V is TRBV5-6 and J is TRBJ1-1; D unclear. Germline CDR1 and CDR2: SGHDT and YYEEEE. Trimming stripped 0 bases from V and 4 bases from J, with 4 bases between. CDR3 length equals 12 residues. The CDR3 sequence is CASSLGSTEAFF. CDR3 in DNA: TGTGCCAGCAGCTTGGGCAGCACTGAAGCTTTCTTT.

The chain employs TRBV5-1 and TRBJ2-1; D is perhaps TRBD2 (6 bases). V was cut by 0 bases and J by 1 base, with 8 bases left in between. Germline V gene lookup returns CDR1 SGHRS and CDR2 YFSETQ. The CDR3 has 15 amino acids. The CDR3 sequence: CASSLDGGSYNEQFF. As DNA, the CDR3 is TGCGCCAGCAGCTTGGACGGGGGTTCCTACAATGAGCAGTTCTTC.

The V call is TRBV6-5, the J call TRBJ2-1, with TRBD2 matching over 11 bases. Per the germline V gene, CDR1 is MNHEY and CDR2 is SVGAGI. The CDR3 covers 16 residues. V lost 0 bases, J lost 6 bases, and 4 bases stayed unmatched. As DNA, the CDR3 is TGTGCCAGCAGTTACTCCCGTCTAGCGGGGGGCAATGAGCAGTTCTTC. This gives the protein CASSYSRLAGGNEQFF.

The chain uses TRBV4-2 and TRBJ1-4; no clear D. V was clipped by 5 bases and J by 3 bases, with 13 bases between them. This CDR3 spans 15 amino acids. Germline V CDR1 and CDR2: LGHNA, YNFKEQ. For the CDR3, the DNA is TGTGCCAGCAGCGAAGGACCTGCGGCTAATGAAAAACTGTTTTTT. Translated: CASSEGPAANEKLFF.

The CDR3 sequence is CASTLVGSSYNEQFF. The CDR3 DNA reads TGCGCCAGCACCTTAGTGGGATCATCCTACAATGAGCAGTTCTTC. The chain uses TRBV5-1 and TRBJ2-1, with no clear D. The V gene lost 6 bases and the J gene lost 1 base, with 14 bases spanning the gap. CDR1 and CDR2 (germline): SGHRS, YFSETQ. The length of the CDR3 is 15 residues.

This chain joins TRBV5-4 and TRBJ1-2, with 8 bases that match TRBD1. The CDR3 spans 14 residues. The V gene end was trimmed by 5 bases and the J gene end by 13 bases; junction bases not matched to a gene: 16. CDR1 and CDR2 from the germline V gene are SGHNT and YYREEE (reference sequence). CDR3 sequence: CASSPDRGAISFTF. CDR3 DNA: TGTGCCAGCAGTCCCGACAGGGGAGCTATATCATTCACCTTC.

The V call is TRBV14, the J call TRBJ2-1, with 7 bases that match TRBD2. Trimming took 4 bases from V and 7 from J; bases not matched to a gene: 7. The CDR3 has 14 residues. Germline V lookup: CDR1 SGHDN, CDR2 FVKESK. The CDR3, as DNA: TGTGCCAGCAGCCCTTTAATAGCGGGTAATGAGCAGTTCTTC. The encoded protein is CASSPLIAGNEQFF.

The CDR3 loop reads CASAGSGRGASPLHF. The CDR3 nucleotides read TGTGCCAGCGCCGGGTCTGGCAGGGGCGCTTCACCCCTCCACTTT. J is TRBJ1-6 and V is TRBV27; D may be TRBD1 (6 bases). The CDR3 spans 15 residues. The V end was cut by 8 bases, the J end by 9 bases, with 20 bases between. The germline V gene has CDR1 MNHEY and CDR2 SMNVEV (reference sequence).

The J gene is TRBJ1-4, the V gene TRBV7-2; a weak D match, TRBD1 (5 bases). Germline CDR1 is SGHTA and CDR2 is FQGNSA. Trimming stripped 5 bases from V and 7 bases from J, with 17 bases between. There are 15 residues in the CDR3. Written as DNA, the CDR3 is TGTGCCAGCAGCATGAGGACACCCCGAGGTGAAAAACTGTTTTTT. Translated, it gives CASSMRTPRGEKLFF.

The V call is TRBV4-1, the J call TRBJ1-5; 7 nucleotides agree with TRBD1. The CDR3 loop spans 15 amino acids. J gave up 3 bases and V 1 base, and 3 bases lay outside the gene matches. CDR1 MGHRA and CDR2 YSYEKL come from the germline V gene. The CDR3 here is CASSQGTGINQPQHF. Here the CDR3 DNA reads TGCGCCAGCAGCCAAGGGACAGGAATCAATCAGCCCCAGCATTTT.

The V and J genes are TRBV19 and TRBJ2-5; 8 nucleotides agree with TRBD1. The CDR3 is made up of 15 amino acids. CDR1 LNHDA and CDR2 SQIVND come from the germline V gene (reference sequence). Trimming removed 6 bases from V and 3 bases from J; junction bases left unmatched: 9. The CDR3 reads CASSQGARTKETQYF. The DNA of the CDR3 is TGTGCCAGTAGCCAGGGGGCAAGAACAAAAGAGACCCAGTACTTC.

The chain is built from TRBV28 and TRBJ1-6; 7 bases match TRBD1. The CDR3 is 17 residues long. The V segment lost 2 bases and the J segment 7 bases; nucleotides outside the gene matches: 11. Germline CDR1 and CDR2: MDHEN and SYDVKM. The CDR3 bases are TGTGCCAGCAGTTTACAGGACAGGTCAGCTATAAATTCACCCCTCCACTTT. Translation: CASSLQDRSAINSPLHF.

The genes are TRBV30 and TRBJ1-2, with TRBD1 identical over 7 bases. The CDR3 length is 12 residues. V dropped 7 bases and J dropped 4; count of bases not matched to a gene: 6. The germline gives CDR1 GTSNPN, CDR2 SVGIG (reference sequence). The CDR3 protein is CASGRDSYGYTF. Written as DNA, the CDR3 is TGTGCCTCCGGTAGGGACAGCTATGGCTACACCTTC.

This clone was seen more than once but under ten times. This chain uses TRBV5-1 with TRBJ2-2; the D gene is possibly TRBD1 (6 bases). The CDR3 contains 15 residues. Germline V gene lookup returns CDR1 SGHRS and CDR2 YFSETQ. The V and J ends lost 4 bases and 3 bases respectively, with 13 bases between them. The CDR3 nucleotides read TGCGCCAGCAGCCCTGATAAGGGGGACACCGGGGAGCTGTTTTTT. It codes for CASSPDKGDTGELFF.

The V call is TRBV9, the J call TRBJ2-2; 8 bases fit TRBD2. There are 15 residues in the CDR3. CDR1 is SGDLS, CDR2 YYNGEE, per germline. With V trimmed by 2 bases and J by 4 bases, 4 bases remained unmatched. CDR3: CASSVGLAGTGELFF. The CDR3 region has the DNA TGTGCCAGCAGCGTCGGGCTAGCGGGCACCGGGGAGCTGTTTTTT. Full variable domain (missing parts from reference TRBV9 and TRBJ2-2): DSGVTQTPKHLITATGQRVTLRCSPRSGDLSVYWYQQSLDQGLQFLIQYYNGEERAKGNILERFSAQQFPDLHSELNLSSLELGDSALYFCASSVGLAGTGELFFGEGSRLTVL.

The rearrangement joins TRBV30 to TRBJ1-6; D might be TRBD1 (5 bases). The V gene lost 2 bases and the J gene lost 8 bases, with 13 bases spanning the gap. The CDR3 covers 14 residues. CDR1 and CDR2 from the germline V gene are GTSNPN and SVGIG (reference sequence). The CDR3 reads CAWSHRDGHSPLHF. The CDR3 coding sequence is TGTGCCTGGAGTCACCGGGACGGACATTCACCCCTCCACTTT.

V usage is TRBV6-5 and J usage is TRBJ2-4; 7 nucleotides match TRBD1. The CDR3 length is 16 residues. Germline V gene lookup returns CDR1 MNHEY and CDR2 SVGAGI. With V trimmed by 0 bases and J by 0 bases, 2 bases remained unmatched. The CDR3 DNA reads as TGTGCCAGCAGTTACTCGTCAGGGGGAGCCAAAAACATTCAGTACTTC. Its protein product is CASSYSSGGAKNIQYF.

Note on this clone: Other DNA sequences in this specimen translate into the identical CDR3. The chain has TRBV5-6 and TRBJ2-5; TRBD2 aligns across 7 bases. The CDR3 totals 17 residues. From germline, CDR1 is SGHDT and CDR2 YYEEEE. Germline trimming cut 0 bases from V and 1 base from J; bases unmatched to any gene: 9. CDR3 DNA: TGTGCCAGCAGCTTGGTATGGGGCGGGGGTGGCCAAGAGACCCAGTACTTC. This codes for CASSLVWGGGGQETQYF.

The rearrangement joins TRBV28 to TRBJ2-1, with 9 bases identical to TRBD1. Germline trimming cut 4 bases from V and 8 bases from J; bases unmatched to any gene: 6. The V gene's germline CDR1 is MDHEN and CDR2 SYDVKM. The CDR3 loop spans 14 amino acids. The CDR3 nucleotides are TGTGCCAGCAGTTGGACAGGGGCAGGCGATGAGCAGTTCTTC. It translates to CASSWTGAGDEQFF.

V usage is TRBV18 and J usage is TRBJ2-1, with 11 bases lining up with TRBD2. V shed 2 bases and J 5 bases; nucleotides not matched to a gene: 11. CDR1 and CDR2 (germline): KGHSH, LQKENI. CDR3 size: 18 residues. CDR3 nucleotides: TGTGCCAGCTCACCAACTATACTAGCGGGAGAGGGCAACAATGAGCAGTTCTTC. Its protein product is CASSPTILAGEGNNEQFF.

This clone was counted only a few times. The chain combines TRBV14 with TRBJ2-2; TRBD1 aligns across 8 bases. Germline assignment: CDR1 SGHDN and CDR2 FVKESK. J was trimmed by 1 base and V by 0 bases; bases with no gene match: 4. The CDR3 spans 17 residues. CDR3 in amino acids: CASSQDDRGENTGELFF. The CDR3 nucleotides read TGTGCCAGCAGCCAAGATGACAGGGGAGAGAACACCGGGGAGCTGTTTTTT. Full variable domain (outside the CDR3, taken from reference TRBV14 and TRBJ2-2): EAGVTQFPSHSVIEKGQTVTLRCDPISGHDNLYWYRRVMGKEIKFLLHFVKESKQDESGMPNNRFLAERTGGTYSTLKVQPAELEDSGVYFCASSQDDRGENTGELFFGEGSRLTVL.

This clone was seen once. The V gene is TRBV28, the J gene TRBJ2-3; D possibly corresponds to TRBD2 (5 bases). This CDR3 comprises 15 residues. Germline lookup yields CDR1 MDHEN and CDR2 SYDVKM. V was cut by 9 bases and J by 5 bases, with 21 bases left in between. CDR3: CASPPSGALGDTQYF. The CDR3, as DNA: TGTGCCAGTCCCCCCAGCGGAGCCCTCGGAGATACGCAGTATTTT.

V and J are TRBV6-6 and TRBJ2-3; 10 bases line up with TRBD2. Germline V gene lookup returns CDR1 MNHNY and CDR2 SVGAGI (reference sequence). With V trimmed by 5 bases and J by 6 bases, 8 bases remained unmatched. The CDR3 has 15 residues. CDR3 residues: CASSRLAGIGDTQYF. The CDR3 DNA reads TGTGCCAGCAGTCGACTAGCGGGTATAGGGGATACGCAGTATTTT.